This T cell receptor beta chain was sequenced for a study of blood T cell repertoires in COVID-19. Study summary: Some COVID-19 samples were acute and others convalescent; all came from the United States, Italy and Spain. The analysed material was cDNA or gDNA that came from T cells, B-cell-depleted T cells, or PBMCs.

Enrollment of patients from Seattle took place during active infection, with longitudinal follow-up. Some clones are missing from TCRdb's copy, which holds only in-frame ones; the method was immunoSEQ multiplex PCR. The data hold under 400,000 clones, with approximately 89% observed a single time. Trimming took 5 bases from V and 2 from J, leaving 15 bases between them. The V gene's germline CDR1 is SGHNT and CDR2 YENEEA. The CDR3 loop spans 15 amino acids. Material: peripheral blood. The TCR sequence derives from a woman aged 25-40 years with COVID-19, enrolled during active disease. This chain uses TRBV11-3 with TRBJ2-5, with a tentative D call TRBD2 (5 bases). The CDR3 here is CASSRNEGWQETQYF. CDR3 in DNA: TGTGCCAGCAGCCGCAACGAGGGTTGGCAAGAGACCCAGTACTTC.